The 29 T cell receptor beta chains in this list originate from one sample, sequenced in a study of blood T cell repertoires in COVID-19. Repertoires were generated with immunoSEQ multiplex PCR, while TCRdb's copy carries only in-frame clones and drops some. Of tens of thousands of clones in the sample, less than 85% were seen once. Sequencing used peripheral blood. The source is a woman in her 70s with acute or convalescent COVID-19.

V and J are TRBV6-6 and TRBJ2-7; 9 bases map to TRBD1. This CDR3 is 15 amino acids long. CDR1 and CDR2 from the germline V gene are MNHNY and SVGAGI (reference sequence). The V and J ends lost 2 bases and 3 bases, in that order; junction bases with no gene match: 5. CDR3 nucleotide sequence: TGTGCCAGCAGTTACAACCCGGGACAGGGCTACGAGCAGTACTTC. Its translation is CASSYNPGQGYEQYF.

The chain combines TRBV6-5 with TRBJ2-3, with TRBD2 identical over 9 bases. This CDR3 is 14 amino acids long. V was clipped by 6 bases and J by 4 bases; unmatched bases: 5. Germline CDR1 reads MNHEY; CDR2 reads SVGAGI. The DNA for the CDR3 is TGTGCCAGCAGGCCTGCGGGAGGGGCAGATACGCAGTATTTT. This gives the protein CASRPAGGADTQYF.

The count of this clone is one. This chain uses TRBV6-5 with TRBJ1-6; 10 bases agree with TRBD1. J was trimmed by 7 bases and V by 6 bases; bases with no gene match: 6. CDR3 length: 15 amino acids. Germline-derived CDR1 and CDR2 are MNHEY and SVGAGI. CDR3 region: CASRLGTGENSPLHF. Written as DNA, the CDR3 is TGTGCCAGCAGACTTGGGACAGGGGAAAATTCACCCCTCCACTTT.

This clone was seen only once. The genes are TRBV2 and TRBJ2-7; TRBD1 agrees at 8 bases. Germline CDR1 SNHLY, CDR2 FYNNEI. Trimming took 4 bases from V and 2 from J; bases not matched to a gene: 4. CDR3 length: 14 amino acids. The chain's CDR3 is CASSGRTGTYEQYF. CDR3 DNA: TGTGCCAGCAGTGGACGGACAGGGACCTACGAGCAGTACTTC.

The rearrangement uses TRBV11-2 and TRBJ2-1; TRBD2 agrees at 8 bases. Germline CDR1 is SGHAT and CDR2 is FQNNGV. There are 16 residues in the CDR3. V dropped 0 bases and J dropped 9; count of bases not matched to a gene: 10. This CDR3 reads CASSLDPPGLGGEQFF. CDR3 DNA: TGTGCCAGCAGCTTAGACCCACCGGGACTAGGAGGTGAGCAGTTCTTC.

The chain couples TRBV10-1 to TRBJ2-7; 7 bases fit TRBD1. Germline lookup yields CDR1 WNHNN and CDR2 SYGVQD (reference sequence). The CDR3 covers 12 residues. Trimming took 6 bases from V and 5 from J; bases not matched to a gene: 4. CDR3 residues: CASSQQGNEQYF. CDR3 nucleotides: TGCGCCAGCAGCCAACAGGGGAACGAGCAGTACTTC.

The gene calls are TRBV27 and TRBJ2-7; TRBD2 agrees at 11 bases. This CDR3 spans 15 amino acids. Germline values: CDR1 MNHEY, CDR2 SMNVEV (reference sequence). V shed 6 bases and J 7 bases; nucleotides not matched to a gene: 11. The CDR3 coding sequence is TGTGCCAGCAGCCCACTAGCGGGAGCCTCAGGAGAGCAGTACTTC. The encoded protein is CASSPLAGASGEQYF.

This clone occurred a few times. The chain employs TRBV11-3 and TRBJ2-7, with 9 bases identical to TRBD1. CDR3 length: 16 residues. The J segment lost 2 bases and the V segment lost 0 bases, leaving 5 bases of the junction unmatched. CDR1 is SGHNT, CDR2 YENEEA, per germline. CDR3 amino acids: CASSLDRDREAYEQYF. CDR3 coding DNA: TGTGCCAGCAGCTTAGATCGGGACAGGGAGGCCTACGAGCAGTACTTC.

This rearrangement joins TRBV7-8 to TRBJ2-3; possibly TRBD2 for D (5 bases). CDR1 and CDR2 (germline): SGHVS, FQNEAQ. The CDR3 length is 17 residues. V gave up 0 bases and J gave up 0 bases, with 13 bases separating them. DNA of the CDR3: TGTGCCAGCAGCTTAGCGTTAAGCGGTATTAGCACAGATACGCAGTATTTT. It specifies CASSLALSGISTDTQYF.

V gene TRBV18 combines with J gene TRBJ2-2; D is ambiguous. V gave up 5 bases and J gave up 0 bases, with 10 bases separating them. Looked up from germline, CDR1 is KGHSH and CDR2 is LQKENI. The length of the CDR3 is 15 residues. The CDR3 DNA follows: TGTGCCAGCTCAAATGAGTATCCGAACACCGGGGAGCTGTTTTTT. This gives the protein CASSNEYPNTGELFF.

This CDR3 reads CSALKRKDEQYF. CDR3 DNA sequence: TGCAGCGCTCTAAAGAGAAAAGACGAGCAGTACTTC. The rearrangement joins TRBV29-1 to TRBJ2-7; D is unresolved. Germline CDR1 SQVTM, CDR2 ANQGSEA. This CDR3 contains 12 residues. Trimming took off 7 bases at V and 5 bases at J, with 15 bases between the two ends.

This clone has a handful of counts. The rearrangement links TRBV28 to TRBJ2-7, with 7 bases matching TRBD1. The length of the CDR3 is 12 residues. The V and J ends lost 6 bases and 5 bases, in that order; junction bases with no gene match: 4. Germline values: CDR1 MDHEN, CDR2 SYDVKM. CDR3 sequence (DNA): TGTGCCAGCAGGGGACAGATCGACGAGCAGTACTTC. It specifies CASRGQIDEQYF.

This clone showed up just once. The chain is built from TRBV9 and TRBJ1-6, with TRBD1 matching 10 bases. V lost 4 bases, J lost 14 bases, and 9 bases stayed unmatched. This CDR3 contains 14 residues. The germline gives CDR1 SGDLS, CDR2 YYNGEE. In nucleotides, the CDR3 is TGTGCCAGCAGCTCGGGACAGGGGAGTAGGGCCCTCCACTTT. It codes for CASSSGQGSRALHF.

The chain has TRBV5-4 and TRBJ2-7; TRBD1 is a possible D gene (5 bases). The CDR3 is 15 residues long. Trimming shortened V by 4 bases and J by 0 bases, and 14 bases separated the two germline ends. From germline, CDR1 is SGHNT and CDR2 YYREEE (reference sequence). The CDR3 coding sequence is TGTGCCAGCAGCGGGGCGGCGGTTAGCTCCTACGAGCAGTACTTC. This encodes CASSGAAVSSYEQYF.

This clone has only one observation. The J gene is TRBJ2-6, the V gene TRBV7-9; 11 bases line up with TRBD2. After removal of 0 bases from V and 0 bases from J, the junction contained 4 bases not matched to a gene. Germline V gene sequence: CDR1 SEHNR, CDR2 FQNEAQ (reference sequence). The CDR3 loop spans 19 amino acids. The CDR3 protein is CASSLAITSGSSGANVLTF. CDR3 sequence (DNA): TGTGCCAGCAGCTTAGCGATCACTAGCGGGAGCTCTGGGGCCAACGTCCTGACTTTC.

This clone was recorded only once. The chain has TRBV27 and TRBJ2-3, with 7 nucleotides matching TRBD2. The length of the CDR3 is 15 residues. V shed 8 bases and J 0 bases; nucleotides not matched to a gene: 8. CDR1 MNHEY and CDR2 SMNVEV come from the germline V gene (reference sequence). CDR3 protein: CASCETSPSTDTQYF. CDR3 nucleotides: TGTGCCAGCTGCGAGACTAGCCCTAGCACAGATACGCAGTATTTT.

The chain has TRBV10-3 and TRBJ2-1; 10 nucleotides align to TRBD1. Germline CDR1 is ENHRY and CDR2 is SYGVKD. This CDR3 is 19 amino acids long. J was trimmed by 9 bases and V by 10 bases; bases with no gene match: 27. The CDR3, as DNA: TGTGCCACCAAGACCGGGACAGGGGCCTCGGGAGGGGCCGAGGGTGAGCAGTTCTTC. This translates into CATKTGTGASGGAEGEQFF.

This clone came up a few times. CDR3 protein: CSVVPLRQGMRGYTF. CDR3 DNA: TGCAGCGTTGTACCCCTCCGACAGGGGATGCGTGGCTACACCTTC. The chain is built from TRBV29-1 and TRBJ1-2; 8 bases are shared with TRBD1. CDR3 length equals 15 residues. Germline V gene lookup returns CDR1 SQVTM and CDR2 ANQGSEA. V shed 4 bases, J shed 7 bases, and the junction held 14 bases outside the gene matches.

CDR3 coding DNA: TGTGCCAGCAGCTTAAGCAGTACCCCCACAGATACGCAGTATTTT. Translating gives CASSLSSTPTDTQYF. The chain couples TRBV7-3 to TRBJ2-3; D gene unclear. The germline CDR1 and CDR2 sequences are SGHTA and FQGTGA. CDR3 length: 15 residues. V was trimmed by 1 base and J by 2 bases, leaving 10 bases between them.

The chain links TRBV5-1 to TRBJ2-7; D unclear. The CDR3 loop spans 12 amino acids. Trimming removed 0 bases from V and 4 bases from J, with 5 bases in between. Looked up from germline, CDR1 is SGHRS and CDR2 is YFSETQ. CDR3 nucleotides: TGCGCCAGCAGCTTGGTGGCTTACGAGCAGTACTTC. Amino acids: CASSLVAYEQYF.

This clone was counted a single time. At one of its ends the junction is not consistent with the germline gene, which may arise from a read error. The chain carries TRBV11-2 and TRBJ2-7, with 8 bases matching TRBD1. Germline lookup yields CDR1 SGHAT and CDR2 FQNNGV. The CDR3 length is 13 residues. The CDR3 DNA sequence: TGTGCCAGCAGCTTAGGGGGCAGGGGGCCCCCCGTCTTC. Translation gives CASSLGGRGPPVF.

The rearrangement links TRBV7-9 to TRBJ1-6, with 8 nucleotides matching TRBD1. Trimming at V came to 1 base and at J to 12 bases, leaving 8 bases not matched to a gene. Germline V gene data show CDR1 as SEHNR and CDR2 as FQNEAQ (reference sequence). The CDR3 has 15 amino acids. CDR3 nucleotides: TGTGCCAGCAGCTTAGATGACAGGGGAACGGTACCCCTCCACTTT. Its protein is CASSLDDRGTVPLHF.

The rearrangement joins TRBV2 to TRBJ1-3; D is uncertain. Looked up from germline, CDR1 is SNHLY and CDR2 is FYNNEI. CDR3 length: 15 amino acids. V was pared by 6 bases and J by 0 bases, with 12 bases between. Written as DNA, the CDR3 is TGTGCCAGCAGCCCTGGAGGGATCTCTGGAAACACCATATATTTT. It codes for CASSPGGISGNTIYF.

Sample share makes this clone medium-sized. CDR3 sequence: CATSSGRTSGRDEQYF. The CDR3 DNA reads TGTGCCACCAGCAGCGGAAGGACTAGCGGGAGGGATGAGCAGTACTTC. The chain links TRBV15 to TRBJ2-7; 15 bases are a match to TRBD2. The CDR3 has 16 amino acids. The germline gives CDR1 LNHNV, CDR2 YYDKDF (reference sequence). V gave up 3 bases and J gave up 7 bases; unmatched junction bases: 7. The variable domain in full, with the rest retrieved from reference TRBV15 and TRBJ2-7, is DAMVIQNPRYQVTQFGKPVTLSCSQTLNHNVMYWYQQKSSQAPKLLFHYYDKDFNNEADTPDNFQSRRPNTSFCFLDIRSPGLGDTAMYLCATSSGRTSGRDEQYFGPGTRLTVT.

The J gene is TRBJ2-7, the V gene TRBV7-9; TRBD2 aligns across 8 bases. The CDR3 has 12 amino acids. Looked up from germline, CDR1 is SEHNR and CDR2 is FQNEAQ (reference sequence). The CDR3 DNA sequence: TGTGGCCGTGCGGGAGGACTTTACGAGCAGTACTTC. This sequence encodes CGRAGGLYEQYF.

The chain joins TRBV18 to TRBJ2-7; 9 nucleotides align to TRBD1. The CDR3 has 14 residues. V gave up 3 bases and J gave up 6 bases; unmatched junction bases: 6. Germline assignment: CDR1 KGHSH and CDR2 LQKENI. The CDR3 here is CASSPGTGIGEQYF. In nucleotides, the CDR3 is TGTGCCAGCTCACCTGGGACAGGGATTGGCGAGCAGTACTTC.

The CDR3 sequence is CASSLASGVPNGEAFF. The DNA of the CDR3 is TGTGCCAGCAGTTTAGCTTCAGGGGTGCCAAACGGGGAAGCTTTCTTT. The chain uses TRBV27 and TRBJ1-1; TRBD1 might be the D (6 bases). Germline CDR1 MNHEY, CDR2 SMNVEV (reference sequence). Trimming stripped 2 bases from V and 8 bases from J, with 21 bases between. The CDR3 spans 16 residues.

The chain joins TRBV30 to TRBJ1-4, with 9 bases identical to TRBD1. J was trimmed by 7 bases and V by 0 bases; bases with no gene match: 6. Germline loops: CDR1 GTSNPN, CDR2 SVGIG (reference sequence). The CDR3 has 15 residues. CDR3 residues: CAWSVPTGGAEKLFF. CDR3 DNA: TGTGCCTGGAGTGTCCCTACAGGGGGCGCTGAAAAACTGTTTTTT.

A single count supports this clone. This rearrangement joins TRBV4-3 to TRBJ2-2; possibly TRBD1 for D (5 bases). Germline V lookup: CDR1 LGHNA, CDR2 YSLEER. The CDR3 consists of 14 residues. Between the trimmed V and J ends, which lost 0 bases and 4 bases, there was a span of 6 bases. The CDR3 DNA sequence: TGCGCCAGCAGCCAAGAAGGGGCCACCGGGGAGCTGTTTTTT. It codes for CASSQEGATGELFF.